The 8 T cell receptor beta chains listed next were all sequenced from one sample in a study of blood T cell repertoires in COVID-19. Method: immunoSEQ multiplex PCR; TCRdb's copy keeps in-frame clones and lacks some. The sample gives tens of thousands of clones, 80% to 95% of which show up once; about 3% is in the top ten. The sample consisted of peripheral blood. Receptors were obtained from a man in his sixties or seventies with active COVID-19.

This chain joins TRBV21-1 and TRBJ1-6; the table's D call of TRBD1 was not tested on the DNA. TRBV21-1 is a recognized pseudogene. This CDR3 comprises 16 residues. The CDR3 loop reads CASSRRGGKSNSPLHF. The CDR3 nucleotides read TGTGCCAGCAGCCGGCGTGGGGGCAAGAGTAATTCACCCCTCCACTTT.

In this sample, this clone is medium-sized. V and J are TRBV15 and TRBJ2-7, with D perhaps TRBD2 (6 bases). CDR3 length: 13 amino acids. In germline, CDR1 is LNHNV, CDR2 YYDKDF (reference sequence). CDR3 loop: CATSGDQGGEQYV. The DNA for the CDR3 is TGTGCCACCAGCGGAGACCAGGGAGGCGAGCAGTACGTC.

The chain carries TRBV2 and TRBJ1-2, with a possible D match to TRBD1 (6 bases). The germline CDR1 and CDR2 sequences are SNHLY and FYNNEI. The ends were cut back, 5 bases at V and 0 bases at J, with 13 bases in the middle. The CDR3 runs to 15 residues. CDR3 residues: CASSRRWDTNYGYTF. The CDR3 DNA follows: TGTGCCAGCAGTCGAAGGTGGGACACTAACTATGGCTACACCTTC.

The genes are TRBV6-5 and TRBJ1-1; the D gene is possibly TRBD1 (6 bases). Deletions cut 0 bases from V and 4 bases from J, with 9 bases between. From germline, CDR1 is MNHEY and CDR2 SVGAGI. The CDR3 loop spans 14 amino acids. The CDR3 reads CASSYSQGGTEAFF. The CDR3 DNA sequence: TGTGCCAGCAGTTACTCGCAAGGGGGCACTGAAGCTTTCTTT.

This sequence joins TRBV7-8 and TRBJ2-3, with 7 positions matching TRBD1. The CDR3 covers 19 residues. J was trimmed by 0 bases and V by 5 bases; bases with no gene match: 17. Per germline, CDR1 SGHVS and CDR2 FQNEAQ. The CDR3 region has the DNA TGTGCCAGCAGCACGAGGTCGAGGTGGGACAGAGGGAGCACAGATACGCAGTATTTT. Its protein product is CASSTRSRWDRGSTDTQYF. The complete variable domain, with remaining parts taken from reference TRBV7-8 and TRBJ2-3, reads GAGVSQSPRYKVAKRGQDVALRCDPISGHVSLFWYQQALGQGPEFLTYFQNEAQLDKSGLPSDRFFAERPEGSVSTLKIQRTQQEDSAVYLCASSTRSRWDRGSTDTQYFGPGTRLTVL.

This rearrangement joins TRBV6-5 to TRBJ1-2; D possibly corresponds to TRBD1 (5 bases). The CDR3 runs to 12 residues. CDR1 and CDR2 from the germline V gene are MNHEY and SVGAGI. Trimming shortened V by 5 bases and J by 4 bases, and 8 bases separated the two germline ends. The CDR3 protein is CASSPQGYGYTF. The CDR3 DNA follows: TGTGCCAGCAGTCCCCAGGGCTATGGCTACACCTTC.

This rearrangement joins TRBV27 to TRBJ2-7, with TRBD2 as a possible D gene (6 bases). This CDR3 region has 15 residues. V was cut by 5 bases and J by 4 bases, with 18 bases left in between. Germline CDR1 and CDR2: MNHEY and SMNVEV (reference sequence). The CDR3 region is CASSAPGTAGYEQYF. Here the CDR3 DNA reads TGTGCCAGCAGTGCTCCCGGGACTGCAGGATACGAGCAGTACTTC.

The chain carries TRBV5-1 and TRBJ1-1; 8 positions agree with TRBD1. Germline assignment: CDR1 SGHRS and CDR2 YFSETQ. The junction had 8 bases not matched to a gene; V was cut back by 1 base and J by 3 bases. CDR3 length: 16 residues. The CDR3 reads CASSLTSQGGYTEAFF. CDR3 nucleotides: TGCGCCAGCAGCTTGACTTCACAGGGGGGTTACACTGAAGCTTTCTTT.